Reported below is one TCR beta chain. Its antigen remains unidentified. The DNA ends 3 residues before the CDR3 does, and the rest of the CDR3 is filled in from the germline J gene. This specimen comes from a study of T cells in women clearing cervical HPV infection. The overall study: Only a few women had HLA typing results available.

TCRdb's copy holds only in-frame clones and misses some; the assay was immunoSEQ multiplex PCR. The sample has about 22,000 clones; the top ten hold around 3.3%. The V end was cut by 1 base, the J end by 1 base, with 7 bases between. CDR3 size: 14 residues. Germline lookup yields CDR1 SGHTA and CDR2 FQGTGA. Study-level points and caveats: A classifier using richness and V gene abundances reached an AUC of over 0.75. Repertoire richness, not evenness, was significantly elevated in CIN3+ cases versus controls. TRBV6-7 abundance was lower in cases than controls (around 0.1% versus 0.15%).

This sequence was found in a woman aged 18-70 years with a cervical HPV16 infection that either progressed to CIN3+ or cleared (not recorded which). The sequencing input was blood buffy coat. The rearrangement joins TRBV7-3 to TRBJ1-1; D is unclear. CDR3 DNA (partial): TGTGCCAGCAGCTTAATAACCAGGAACACTGAA. Translating it yields CASSLITRNTE. The whole CDR3 sequence reads CASSLITRNTEAFF.